This T cell receptor beta chain was retrieved from a study of T cell changes during pregnancy in multiple sclerosis. CDR1 is LNHDA and CDR2 is SQIVND in the germline V gene (reference sequence). This CDR3 contains 14 residues. V gave up 6 bases and J gave up 4 bases, with 16 bases separating them. Measured with immunoSEQ multiplex PCR; TCRdb has only the in-frame clones, and not every one. The table records about 100,000 clones, 92% of them present only once. The TCR was taken from a female donor with multiple sclerosis, enrolled in a pregnancy study. The input for sequencing was peripheral blood, taken after pregnancy. The rearrangement links TRBV19 to TRBJ2-7, with D tentatively TRBD2 (5 bases). DNA of the CDR3: TGTGCCAGTAGACTTACGATGGGGAGATACGAGCAGTACTTC. This encodes CASRLTMGRYEQYF.